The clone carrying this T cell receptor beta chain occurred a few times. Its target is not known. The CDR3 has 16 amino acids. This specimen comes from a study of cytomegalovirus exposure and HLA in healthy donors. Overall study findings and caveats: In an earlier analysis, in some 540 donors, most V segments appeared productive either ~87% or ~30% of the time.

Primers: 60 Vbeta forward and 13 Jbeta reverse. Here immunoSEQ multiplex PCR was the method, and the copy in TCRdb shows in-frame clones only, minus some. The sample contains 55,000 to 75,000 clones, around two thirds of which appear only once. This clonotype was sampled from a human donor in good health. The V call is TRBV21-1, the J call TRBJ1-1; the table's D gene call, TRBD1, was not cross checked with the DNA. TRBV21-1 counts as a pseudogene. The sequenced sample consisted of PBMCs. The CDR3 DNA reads TGTGCCAGCAGCGAACTTCAGGGGCCCGTGGGGACTGAAGCTTTCTTT. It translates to CASSELQGPVGTEAFF.